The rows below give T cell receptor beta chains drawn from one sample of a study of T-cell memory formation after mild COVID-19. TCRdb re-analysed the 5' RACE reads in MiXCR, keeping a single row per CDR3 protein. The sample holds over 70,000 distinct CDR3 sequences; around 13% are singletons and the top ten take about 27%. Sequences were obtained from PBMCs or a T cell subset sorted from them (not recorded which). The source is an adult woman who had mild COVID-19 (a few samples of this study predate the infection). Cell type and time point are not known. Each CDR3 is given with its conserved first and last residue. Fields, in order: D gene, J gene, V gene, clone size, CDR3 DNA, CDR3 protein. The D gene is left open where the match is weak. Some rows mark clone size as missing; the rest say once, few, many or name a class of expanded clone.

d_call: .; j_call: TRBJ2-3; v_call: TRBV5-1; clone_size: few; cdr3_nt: TGCGCCAGCAGCTTTCGGTCTAGCACAGATACGCAGTATTTT; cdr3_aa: CASSFRSSTDTQYF
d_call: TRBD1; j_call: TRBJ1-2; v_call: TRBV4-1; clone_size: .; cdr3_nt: TGCGCCAGCAGCCAACCGGGACAGACTAACTATGGCTACACCTTC; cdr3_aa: CASSQPGQTNYGYTF
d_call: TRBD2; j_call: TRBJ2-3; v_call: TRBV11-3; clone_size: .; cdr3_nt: TGTGCCAGCAGCGTCGATAGCGGGACGTGGTCAGATACGCAGTATTTT; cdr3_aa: CASSVDSGTWSDTQYF
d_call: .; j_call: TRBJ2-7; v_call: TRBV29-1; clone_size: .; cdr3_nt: TGCAGCGTTAAACGAGGCTACGAGCAGTACTTC; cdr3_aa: CSVKRGYEQYF
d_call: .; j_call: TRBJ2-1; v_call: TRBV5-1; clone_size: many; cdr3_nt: TGCGCCAGCAGCTTTCGTCCGGACAATGAGCAGTTCTTC; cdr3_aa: CASSFRPDNEQFF
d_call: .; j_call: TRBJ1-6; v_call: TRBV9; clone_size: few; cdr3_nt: TGTGCCAGCAGCGTAGAGGATAATTCACCCCTCCACTTT; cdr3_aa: CASSVEDNSPLHF
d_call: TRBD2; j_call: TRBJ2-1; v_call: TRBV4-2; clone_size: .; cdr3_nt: TGTGCCAGCAGCCAAGGACTAGCGGGAGTAGAGGAGCAGTTCTTC; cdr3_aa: CASSQGLAGVEEQFF
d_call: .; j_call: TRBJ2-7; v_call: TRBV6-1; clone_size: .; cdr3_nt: TGTGCCAGCACATACCTAGGAGGGAATGGCGAGCAGTACTTC; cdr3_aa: CASTYLGGNGEQYF
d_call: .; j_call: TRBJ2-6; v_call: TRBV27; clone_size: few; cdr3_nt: TGTGCCAGCAGCCTCCTTGGGGCCAACGTCCTGACTTTC; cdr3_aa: CASSLLGANVLTF
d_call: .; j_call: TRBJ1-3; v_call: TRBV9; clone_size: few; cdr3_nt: TGTGCCAGCAGCGTAGGGTTTACTGGAAACACCATATATTTT; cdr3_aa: CASSVGFTGNTIYF
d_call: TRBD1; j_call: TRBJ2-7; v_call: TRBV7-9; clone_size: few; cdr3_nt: TGTGCCAGCAGTTTTTGGGACAGCACCTACGAGCAGTACTTC; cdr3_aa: CASSFWDSTYEQYF
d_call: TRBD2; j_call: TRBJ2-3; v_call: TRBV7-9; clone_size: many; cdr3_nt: TGTGCCAGCGAGATAGCGGGCCCCACAGATACGCAGTATTTT; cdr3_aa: CASEIAGPTDTQYF
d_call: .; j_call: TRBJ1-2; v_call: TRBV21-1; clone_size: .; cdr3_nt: TGTGCCAGCAGCCCCCTGGGGGGCGAAAACTATGGCTACACCTTC; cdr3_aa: CASSPLGGENYGYTF
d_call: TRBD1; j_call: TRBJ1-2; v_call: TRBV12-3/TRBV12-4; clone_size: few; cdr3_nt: TGTGCCAGCAGTGCGCACCGGACAGGGCTAGAGGGCTACACCTTC; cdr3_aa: CASSAHRTGLEGYTF
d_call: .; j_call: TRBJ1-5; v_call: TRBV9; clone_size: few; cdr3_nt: TGTGCCAGCAGCGTAGACAGTAGCAATCAGCCCCAGCATTTT; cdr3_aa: CASSVDSSNQPQHF
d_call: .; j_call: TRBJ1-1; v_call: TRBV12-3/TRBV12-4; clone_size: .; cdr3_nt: TGTGCCAGCAGTCCCCCAGGGTCGGCTGAAGCTTTCTTT; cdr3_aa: CASSPPGSAEAFF
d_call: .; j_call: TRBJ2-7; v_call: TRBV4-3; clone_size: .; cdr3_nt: TGCGCCAGCAGCCAAGTCCCGGACAACTCCTACGAGCAGTACTTC; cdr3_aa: CASSQVPDNSYEQYF
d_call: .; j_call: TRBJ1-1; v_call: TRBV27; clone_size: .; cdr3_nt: TGTGCCAGCAGTCCCAAGGGGGGGTGGGCTGAAGCTTTCTTT; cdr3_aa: CASSPKGGWAEAFF
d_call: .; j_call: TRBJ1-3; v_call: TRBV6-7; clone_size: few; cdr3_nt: TGTGCCAGCAGTTACTGGGTCGCTGGAAACACCATATATTTT; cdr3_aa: CASSYWVAGNTIYF
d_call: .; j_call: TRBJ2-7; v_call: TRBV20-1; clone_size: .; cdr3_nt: TGCAGTGCTAGAGGTCGATCCTACGAGCAGTACTTC; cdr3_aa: CSARGRSYEQYF
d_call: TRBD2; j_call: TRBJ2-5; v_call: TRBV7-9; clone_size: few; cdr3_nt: TGTGCCAGCAGATCGACTAGCGGCGAGGAGACCCAGTACTTC; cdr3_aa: CASRSTSGEETQYF
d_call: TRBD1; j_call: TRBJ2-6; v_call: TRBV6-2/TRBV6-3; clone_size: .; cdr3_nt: TGTGCCAGCAGCCCTAAGACAGGGGTCTGGCTATCTGGGGCCAACGTCCTGACTTTC; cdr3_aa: CASSPKTGVWLSGANVLTF
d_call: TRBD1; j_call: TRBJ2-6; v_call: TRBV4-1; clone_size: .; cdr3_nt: TGCGCCAGCAGCCCCGGACAGGGGGGCCTTGGGGCCAACGTCCTGACTTTC; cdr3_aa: CASSPGQGGLGANVLTF
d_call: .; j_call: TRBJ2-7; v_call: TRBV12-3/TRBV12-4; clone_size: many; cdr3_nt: TGTGCCAGCAGACTCCGGGACTCTCCTTACGAGCAGTACTTC; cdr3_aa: CASRLRDSPYEQYF
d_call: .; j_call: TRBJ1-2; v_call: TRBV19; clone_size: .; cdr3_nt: TGTGCCACCCTCGAGGGGGGGATTGGCTATGGCTACACCTTC; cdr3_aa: CATLEGGIGYGYTF
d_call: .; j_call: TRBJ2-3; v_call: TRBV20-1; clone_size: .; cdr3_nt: TGCAGTGCTAGAGATCAAGCGTATAGCACAGATACGCAGTATTTT; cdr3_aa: CSARDQAYSTDTQYF
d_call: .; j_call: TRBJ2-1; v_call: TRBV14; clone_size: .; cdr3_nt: TGTGCCAGCAGCCTCAGGGTGGACTACAATGAGCAGTTCTTC; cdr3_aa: CASSLRVDYNEQFF
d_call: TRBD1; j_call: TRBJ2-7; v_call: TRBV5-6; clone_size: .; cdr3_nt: TGTGCCAGCAGCCCCGGGGACAGCGTGGTTCCCGAGCAGTACTTC; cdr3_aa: CASSPGDSVVPEQYF
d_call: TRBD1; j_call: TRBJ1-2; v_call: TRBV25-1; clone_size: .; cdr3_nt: TGTGCCAGCAGTCCTCTCTCCGGGACAGGGATTGGCTACACCTTC; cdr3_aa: CASSPLSGTGIGYTF
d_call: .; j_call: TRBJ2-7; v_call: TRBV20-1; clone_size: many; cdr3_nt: TGCAGTGCTAGACCGACGAGGGACTACGAGCAGTACTTC; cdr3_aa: CSARPTRDYEQYF
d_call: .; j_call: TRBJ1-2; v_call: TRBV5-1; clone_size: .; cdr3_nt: TGCGCCAGCAGCTTGGATTCAACACTGTACTATGGCTACACCTTC; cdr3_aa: CASSLDSTLYYGYTF
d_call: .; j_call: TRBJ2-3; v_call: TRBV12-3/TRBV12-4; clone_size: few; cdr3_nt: TGTGCCACCACACCCCATACGCAGTATTTT; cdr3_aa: CATTPHTQYF
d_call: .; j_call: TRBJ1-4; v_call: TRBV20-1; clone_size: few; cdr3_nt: TGCAGTGCTAGAGGCAGGGCAACTAATGAAAAACTGTTTTTT; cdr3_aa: CSARGRATNEKLFF
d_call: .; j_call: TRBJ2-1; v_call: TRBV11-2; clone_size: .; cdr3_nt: TGTGCCAGCAGCTTAGGGTACTCGGGCGCCTACAATGAGCAGTTCTTC; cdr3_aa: CASSLGYSGAYNEQFF
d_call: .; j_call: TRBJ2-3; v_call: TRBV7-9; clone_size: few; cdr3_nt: TGTGCCAGCAGCTCCTTTGGAGTATCGGATACGCAGTATTTT; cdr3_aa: CASSSFGVSDTQYF
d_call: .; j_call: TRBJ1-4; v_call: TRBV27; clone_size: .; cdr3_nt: TGTGCCAGCCGAGCTAATGAAAAACTGTTTTTT; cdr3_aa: CASRANEKLFF
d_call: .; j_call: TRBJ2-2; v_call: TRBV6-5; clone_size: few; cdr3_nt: TGTGCCAGCAGTCCCGGCCTAAGCAACACCGGGGAGCTGTTTTTT; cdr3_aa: CASSPGLSNTGELFF
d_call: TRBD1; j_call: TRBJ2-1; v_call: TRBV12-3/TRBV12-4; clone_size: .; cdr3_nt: TGTGCCAGCAGTTGGGGACAGGGGGGAAATGAGCAGTTCTTC; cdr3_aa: CASSWGQGGNEQFF
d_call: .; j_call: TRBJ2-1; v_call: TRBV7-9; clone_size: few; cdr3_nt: TGTGCCAGCAGCTCTTGGCCACGGTCTTATGAGCAGTTCTTC; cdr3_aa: CASSSWPRSYEQFF
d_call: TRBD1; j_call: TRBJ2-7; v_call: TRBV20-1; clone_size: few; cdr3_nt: TGCAGTGCTAGAGACGACAGCGGCAGGGGGCTGGACGAGCAGTACTTC; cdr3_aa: CSARDDSGRGLDEQYF
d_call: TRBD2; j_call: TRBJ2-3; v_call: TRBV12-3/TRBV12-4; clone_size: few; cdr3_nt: TGTGCCAGCAGTTTCGCACTAGCGGGGCGCACAGATACGCAGTATTTT; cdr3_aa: CASSFALAGRTDTQYF
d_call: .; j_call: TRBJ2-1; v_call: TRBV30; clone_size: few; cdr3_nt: TGTGCCTGGAGTGTACTACTAGCTGAATACAATGAGCAGTTCTTC; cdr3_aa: CAWSVLLAEYNEQFF
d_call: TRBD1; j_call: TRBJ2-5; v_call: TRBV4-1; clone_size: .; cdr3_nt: TGCGCCAGCAGCCAAGATGCCCCTATCACAGGGGGCGAAGAGACCCAGTACTTC; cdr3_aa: CASSQDAPITGGEETQYF